The 23 T cell receptor beta chains listed next were all sequenced from one sample in a study of T cell repertoires in cytomegalovirus infection. TCRdb redid the calling of the reads with MiXCR, one entry per CDR3 protein. The table has some 350,000 distinct CDR3 sequences, approximately 18% seen once. Sequenced material: PBMCs. The receptors were gathered from a human donor in good health (CMV status not recorded). Some clones in this sample may be carry-over from other donors' samples.

The chain carries TRBV14 and TRBJ2-5; D not resolved. V lost 3 bases, J lost 7 bases, and 9 bases lay in between. This CDR3 spans 12 amino acids. The germline V gene has CDR1 SGHDN and CDR2 FVKESK. CDR3 protein: CASSQEGLTQYF. In DNA form, the CDR3 reads TGTGCCAGCAGCCAGGAAGGTTTGACCCAGTACTTC. The full variable domain, with the rest looked up from reference TRBV14 and TRBJ2-5, is EAGVTQFPSHSVIEKGQTVTLRCDPISGHDNLYWYRRVMGKEIKFLLHFVKESKQDESGMPNNRFLAERTGGTYSTLKVQPAELEDSGVYFCASSQEGLTQYFGPGTRLLVL.

J is TRBJ2-7 and V is TRBV20-1; 9 bases are a match to TRBD1. This CDR3 contains 12 residues. With V trimmed by 6 bases and J by 4 bases, 4 bases remained unmatched. CDR1 DFQATT and CDR2 SNEGSKA come from the germline V gene (reference sequence). The CDR3: CSAGQGWYEQYF. The CDR3, as DNA: TGCAGTGCAGGACAGGGGTGGTACGAGCAGTACTTC.

This chain connects TRBV10-3 to TRBJ2-2; D is perhaps TRBD2 (5 bases). V dropped 3 bases and J dropped 8 bases, with 7 bases sitting between them. CDR1 is ENHRY and CDR2 is SYGVKD in the germline V gene. This CDR3 has 12 residues. CDR3 loop: CAISDGGGELFF. The CDR3 DNA is TGTGCCATCAGTGACGGAGGTGGGGAGCTGTTTTTT.

This clonotype was seen more than once but under ten times. V and J are TRBV6-6 and TRBJ2-3; no firm D call. The germline gives CDR1 MNHNY, CDR2 SVGAGI (reference sequence). V was trimmed by 6 bases and J by 0 bases, leaving 13 bases between them. The CDR3 length is 15 residues. CDR3 DNA sequence: TGTGCCAGCAGCCAGCCGATGGGGAGCACAGATACGCAGTATTTT. This gives the protein CASSQPMGSTDTQYF.

This clonotype was recorded a few times. V and J are TRBV2 and TRBJ1-1; 7 bases agree with TRBD1. The CDR3 spans 14 residues. Germline lookup yields CDR1 SNHLY and CDR2 FYNNEI. With V trimmed by 7 bases and J by 3 bases, 8 bases remained unmatched. CDR3 nucleotide sequence: TGTGCCAGCATTCTCGACAGGGACGACACTGAAGCTTTCTTT. Translated, it gives CASILDRDDTEAFF.

This clonotype was picked up a small number of times. The chain employs TRBV29-1 and TRBJ2-1; either TRBD1 or TRBD2 may fit D (5 bases each). With 4 bases removed from V and 2 bases from J, the gap between germline ends came to 15 bases. CDR1 is SQVTM, CDR2 ANQGSEA, per germline. The CDR3 is 15 residues long. CDR3 sequence (DNA): TGCAGCGTTGTAGCTGGGGGTAAAGCCTACAATGAGCAGTTCTTC. Its translation: CSVVAGGKAYNEQFF.

The V call is TRBV12-5, the J call TRBJ2-1, with TRBD2 identical over 9 bases. The V gene end was trimmed by 2 bases and the J gene end by 2 bases; junction bases not matched to a gene: 4. Germline-derived CDR1 and CDR2 are LGHNT and FRNRAP. CDR3 length: 16 amino acids. The CDR3 is CASGLSGLAPYNEQFF. The CDR3 nucleotides are TGTGCTAGTGGTTTGTCAGGACTAGCGCCCTACAATGAGCAGTTCTTC. The whole variable domain, remainder taken from reference TRBV12-5 and TRBJ2-1, is DARVTQTPRHKVTEMGQEVTMRCQPILGHNTVFWYRQTMMQGLELLAYFRNRAPLDDSGMPKDRFSAEMPDATLATLKIQPSEPRDSAVYFCASGLSGLAPYNEQFFGPGTRLTVL.

In the case of this clonotype: One end of the junction fails to match germline, which may point to a read error. This chain joins TRBV28 and TRBJ2-7; D ambiguous. CDR3 size: 13 residues. Germline V CDR1 and CDR2: MDHEN, SYDVKM. The CDR3 protein is CASRVRSSYELYF. CDR3 in DNA: TGTGCCAGCAGAGTAAGGAGCTCCTACGAGCTGTACTTC.

The chain joins TRBV10-3 to TRBJ1-3, with D perhaps TRBD1 (5 bases). The V and J ends lost 3 bases and 0 bases respectively, with 12 bases between them. CDR1 ENHRY and CDR2 SYGVKD come from the germline V gene. This CDR3 is 16 amino acids long. The CDR3: CAISERQGSSGNTIYF. The DNA of the CDR3 is TGTGCCATCAGTGAACGGCAGGGAAGCTCTGGAAACACCATATATTTT.

V and J are TRBV18 and TRBJ2-3; D possibly uses TRBD1 or TRBD2 (6 bases each). The CDR3 is 14 amino acids. Germline V gene lookup returns CDR1 KGHSH and CDR2 LQKENI. V was shortened by 4 bases and J by 9 bases, with 17 bases between the two germline ends. The DNA for the CDR3 is TGTGCCAGCTCACAAGGGGGGCAACAGAGGACGCAGTATTTT. Translating it yields CASSQGGQQRTQYF.

V and J are TRBV5-1 and TRBJ1-6; D might be TRBD1 (6 bases). V lost 4 bases, J lost 5 bases, and 16 bases lay in between. Germline lookup yields CDR1 SGHRS and CDR2 YFSETQ. The CDR3 runs to 16 residues. The CDR3 spells CASSPWTVMDNSPLHF. DNA of the CDR3: TGCGCCAGCAGCCCTTGGACAGTGATGGATAATTCACCCCTCCACTTT. Filled out from reference TRBV5-1 and TRBJ1-6, the complete variable domain reads KAGVTQTPRYLIKTRGQQVTLSCSPISGHRSVSWYQQTPGQGLQFLFEYFSETQRNKGNFPGRFSGRQFSNSRSEMNVSTLELGDSALYLCASSPWTVMDNSPLHFGNGTRLTVT.

This clonotype occurred many times. CDR3 loop: CASSLGRGTGELFF. CDR3 nucleotides: TGTGCCAGCAGCTTAGGCAGGGGCACCGGGGAGCTGTTTTTT. The chain couples TRBV7-2 to TRBJ2-2, with D possibly being TRBD1 (6 bases). Germline V gene sequence: CDR1 SGHTA, CDR2 FQGNSA. The CDR3 sequence is 14 residues long. The V end lost 1 base, the J end lost 4 bases, and 7 bases lay between the germline ends.

This clonotype was counted a single time. The chain is built from TRBV18 and TRBJ1-6; 8 bases match TRBD1. V shed 4 bases and J 4 bases; nucleotides not matched to a gene: 6. Germline assignment: CDR1 KGHSH and CDR2 LQKENI. This CDR3 contains 16 residues. CDR3 DNA sequence: TGTGCCAGCTCACTACACGGACAGGGATATAATTCACCCCTCCACTTT. This sequence encodes CASSLHGQGYNSPLHF.

The rearrangement joins TRBV10-3 to TRBJ1-5; a possible D gene is TRBD1 (6 bases). Trimming took 7 bases from V and 7 from J, leaving 17 bases between them. Germline-derived CDR1 and CDR2 are ENHRY and SYGVKD. The CDR3 covers 14 residues. The CDR3 DNA reads as TGTGCCATCAACGAGGGGGGGGCTGGGCAGCCCCAGCATTTT. This translates into CAINEGGAGQPQHF.

This clonotype appeared many times. The chain combines TRBV7-2 with TRBJ2-1, with TRBD2 matching over 7 bases. The ends lost 1 base at V and 7 bases at J; junction bases unmatched: 7. CDR1 and CDR2 (germline): SGHTA, FQGNSA. The CDR3 consists of 15 residues. The DNA for the CDR3 is TGTGCCAGCAGCTTAGGCGGGAGCTGGGGAAATGAGCAGTTCTTC. It codes for CASSLGGSWGNEQFF.

This clonotype was picked up many times. V is TRBV7-9 and J is TRBJ2-5; no reliable D call. Germline CDR1 SEHNR, CDR2 FQNEAQ (reference sequence). V shed 5 bases and J shed 6 bases, with 7 bases lying between them. The CDR3 contains 11 residues. CDR3 DNA sequence: TGTGCCAGCAGCCCAGAGAAGACCCAGTACTTC. Residues: CASSPEKTQYF.

In this sample, this clonotype turned up many times. The J gene is TRBJ2-5, the V gene TRBV7-9; 7 bases align to TRBD2. V was pared by 2 bases and J by 0 bases, with 9 bases of the junction left unmatched. The CDR3 spans 17 residues. The V gene's germline CDR1 is SEHNR and CDR2 FQNEAQ (reference sequence). Written as DNA, the CDR3 is TGTGCCAGCAGCTTATTGGATGCGGGAGAGGACCAAGAGACCCAGTACTTC. Amino acids: CASSLLDAGEDQETQYF. Full variable domain (outside the CDR3, taken from reference TRBV7-9 and TRBJ2-5): DTGVSQNPRHKITKRGQNVTFRCDPISEHNRLYWYRQTLGQGPEFLTYFQNEAQLEKSRLLSDRFSAERPKGSFSTLEIQRTEQGDSAMYLCASSLLDAGEDQETQYFGPGTRLLVL.

This clonotype was seen more than once but under ten times. The V and J genes are TRBV28 and TRBJ2-4, with 7 bases aligning to TRBD1. Germline V gene lookup returns CDR1 MDHEN and CDR2 SYDVKM. The junction had 10 bases not matched to a gene; V was cut back by 3 bases and J by 8 bases. There are 15 residues in the CDR3. CDR3 DNA: TGTGCCAGCAGTTTGGCAGGGGGTATGGTGGACATTCAGTACTTC. This gives the protein CASSLAGGMVDIQYF.

This clonotype was seen only a few times. The V and J genes are TRBV6-1 and TRBJ2-3; D is ambiguous. The CDR3 covers 14 residues. Looked up from germline, CDR1 is MNHNS and CDR2 is SASEGT. As DNA, the CDR3 is TGTGCTCCGTCAATTTGGGCAAGTACAGATACGCAGTATTTT. Translating gives CAPSIWASTDTQYF.

This clonotype showed up just a few times. This chain uses TRBV6-6 with TRBJ2-3; D may correspond to TRBD1 or TRBD2 (5 bases each). From germline, CDR1 is MNHNY and CDR2 SVGAGI (reference sequence). This CDR3 has 15 amino acids. V lost 2 bases, J lost 2 bases, and 11 bases lay in between. The CDR3 nucleotides read TGTGCCAGCAGTTACCCGGGACGACTCACAGATACGCAGTATTTT. Encoded protein: CASSYPGRLTDTQYF.

V usage is TRBV2 and J usage is TRBJ2-3, with a possible D match to TRBD2 (6 bases). The CDR3 spans 15 residues. With 6 bases removed from V and 5 bases from J, the gap between germline ends came to 18 bases. Germline CDR1 reads SNHLY; CDR2 reads FYNNEI. The DNA for the CDR3 is TGTGCCAGCAGCCCCTACCCGGGGGACCTAGATACGCAGTATTTT. This gives the protein CASSPYPGDLDTQYF.

This clonotype showed up just a few times. The chain carries TRBV6-6 and TRBJ1-3, with 7 bases aligning to TRBD1. The J segment lost 3 bases and the V segment lost 2 bases, leaving 4 bases of the junction unmatched. CDR1 and CDR2 from the germline V gene are MNHNY and SVGAGI (reference sequence). This CDR3 comprises 15 residues. CDR3 region: CASSYETGFGNTIYF. DNA of the CDR3: TGTGCCAGCAGTTACGAGACAGGGTTTGGAAACACCATATATTTT.

This clonotype was observed a few times. V gene TRBV29-1 combines with J gene TRBJ1-4, with 11 bases fitting TRBD1. Germline V CDR1 and CDR2: SQVTM, ANQGSEA. V lost 4 bases, J lost 7 bases, and 8 bases stayed unmatched. The CDR3 length is 15 residues. The CDR3 DNA is TGCAGCGTTGGAGATCGGACAGGGGGCGTTGAAAAACTGTTTTTT. Translated: CSVGDRTGGVEKLFF.